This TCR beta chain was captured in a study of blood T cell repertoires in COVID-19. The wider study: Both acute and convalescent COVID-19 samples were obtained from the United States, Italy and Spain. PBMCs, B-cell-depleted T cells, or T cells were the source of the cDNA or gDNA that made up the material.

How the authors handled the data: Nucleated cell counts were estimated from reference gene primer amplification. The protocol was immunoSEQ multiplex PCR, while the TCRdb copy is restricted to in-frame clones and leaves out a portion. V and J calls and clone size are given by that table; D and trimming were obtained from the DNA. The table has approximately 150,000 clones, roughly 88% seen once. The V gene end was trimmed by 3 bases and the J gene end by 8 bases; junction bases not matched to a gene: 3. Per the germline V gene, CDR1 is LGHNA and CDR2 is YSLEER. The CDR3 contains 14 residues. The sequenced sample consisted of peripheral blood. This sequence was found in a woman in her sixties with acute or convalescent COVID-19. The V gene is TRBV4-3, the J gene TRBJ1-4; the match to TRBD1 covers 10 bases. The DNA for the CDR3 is TGCGCCAGCAGCCAGGGACAGGGGCCCGAAAAACTGTTTTTT. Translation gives CASSQGQGPEKLFF.